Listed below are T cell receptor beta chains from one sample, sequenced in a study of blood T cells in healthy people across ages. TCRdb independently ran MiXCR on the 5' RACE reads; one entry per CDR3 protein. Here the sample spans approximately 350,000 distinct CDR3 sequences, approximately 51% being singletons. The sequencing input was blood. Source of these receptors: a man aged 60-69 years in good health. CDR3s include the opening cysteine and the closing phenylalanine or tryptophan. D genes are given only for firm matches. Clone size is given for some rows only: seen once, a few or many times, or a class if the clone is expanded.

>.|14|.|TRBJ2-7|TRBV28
TGTGCCAGCAGTCCCGGGACGGCCCCCTACGAGCAGTACTTC
CASSPGTAPYEQYF
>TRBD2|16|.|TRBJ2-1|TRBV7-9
TGTGCCAGCAGCCCACCGGGGGGGGGATCGGGCAATGAGCAGTTCTTC
CASSPPGGGSGNEQFF
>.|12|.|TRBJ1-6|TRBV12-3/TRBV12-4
TGTGCCAGCAGTTCCCTTCCCGGACCCCTCCACTTT
CASSSLPGPLHF
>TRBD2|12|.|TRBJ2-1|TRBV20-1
TGCAGTGCTAGAGATCTGACGGGAGGAGAGTTCTTC
CSARDLTGGEFF
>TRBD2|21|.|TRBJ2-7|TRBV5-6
TGTGCCAGCAGCTTGGTGCCTCGGGTAGCGGGTTCTAGATACGATTCCTACGAGCAGTACTTC
CASSLVPRVAGSRYDSYEQYF
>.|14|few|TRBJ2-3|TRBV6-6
TGTGCCAGCAGTTATTCGACAGAAGAGGATACGCAGTATTTT
CASSYSTEEDTQYF
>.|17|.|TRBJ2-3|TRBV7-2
TGTGCCAGCAGCTTAGCGGGGGGCGCGGGAGTAGCAGATACGCAGTATTTT
CASSLAGGAGVADTQYF
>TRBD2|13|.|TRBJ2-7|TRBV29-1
TGCAGCGTTGAGAGGGACTACGGAAGGGAGCAGTACTTC
CSVERDYGREQYF
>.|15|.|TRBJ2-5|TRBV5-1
TGCGCCAGCAGCTTGGGGGCGCAGGGGCAAGAGACCCAGTACTTC
CASSLGAQGQETQYF
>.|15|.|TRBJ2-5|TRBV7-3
TGTGCCAGCAGCTTAAACCCCGGGGCTCAAGAGACCCAGTACTTC
CASSLNPGAQETQYF
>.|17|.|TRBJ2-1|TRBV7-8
TGTGCCAGCAGCTTAGGAGAGGGGCGTCGGGGTGGTAGTGAGCAGTTCTTC
CASSLGEGRRGGSEQFF
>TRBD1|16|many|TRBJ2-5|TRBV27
TGTGCCAGCAGTTTAACCGGGACAGGGGGCGCGGAGACCCAGTACTTC
CASSLTGTGGAETQYF
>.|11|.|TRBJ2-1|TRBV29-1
TGCAGCGTTGAATTGGGGAATGAGCAGTTCTTC
CSVELGNEQFF
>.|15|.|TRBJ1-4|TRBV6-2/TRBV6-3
TGTGCCAGCAGTTACGTCGGATCGACTAATGAAAAACTGTTTTTT
CASSYVGSTNEKLFF
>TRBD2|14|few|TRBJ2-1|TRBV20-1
TGCAGTGCCCACAGCGGGGTCTCCTACAATGAGCAGTTCTTC
CSAHSGVSYNEQFF
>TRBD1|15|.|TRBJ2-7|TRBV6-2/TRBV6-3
TGTGCCAGCGGGGGCCGGGACAGGATCTCCTACGAGCAGTACTTC
CASGGRDRISYEQYF
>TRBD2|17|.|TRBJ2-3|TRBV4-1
TGCGCCAGCAGCCCCTGGGGGACTAGCGGTGGCACAGATACGCAGTATTTT
CASSPWGTSGGTDTQYF
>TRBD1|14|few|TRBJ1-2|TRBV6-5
TGTGCCAGCAGTCCCGGGACAGGGGTCTATGGCTACACCTTC
CASSPGTGVYGYTF
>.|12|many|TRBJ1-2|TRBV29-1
TGCAGCGTTGACAGGGCTAACTATGGCTACACCTTC
CSVDRANYGYTF
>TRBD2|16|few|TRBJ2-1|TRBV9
TGTGCCAGCACCCCTACTAGCGGGAGAACACGCGATGAGCAGTTCTTC
CASTPTSGRTRDEQFF
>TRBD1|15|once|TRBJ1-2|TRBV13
TGTGCCAGCAGCTTCGGGACAGGGGGCGTGAGTGGCTACACCTTC
CASSFGTGGVSGYTF
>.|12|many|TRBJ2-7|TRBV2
TGTGCCAGCAGTACAGGGAACTACGAGCAGTACTTC
CASSTGNYEQYF
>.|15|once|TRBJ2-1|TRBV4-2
TGTGCCAGCAGCCGAGACGGGAGATTGTCACATGAGCAGTTCTTC
CASSRDGRLSHEQFF
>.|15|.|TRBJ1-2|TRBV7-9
TGTGCCAGCAGCACGGAATGGCAGGGAAACTATGGCTACACCTTC
CASSTEWQGNYGYTF
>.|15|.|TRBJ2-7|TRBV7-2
TGTGCCAGCAGCTTAACCGCAGCCACACGGCACGAGCAGTACTTC
CASSLTAATRHEQYF
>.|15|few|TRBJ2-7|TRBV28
TGTGCCAGCAGTTCCCCCGGGGGGCGGTTCTACGAGCAGTACTTC
CASSSPGGRFYEQYF
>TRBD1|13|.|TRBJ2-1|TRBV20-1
TGCAGTGCCCCGGGACAGGGGGCGGGTGAGCAGTTCTTC
CSAPGQGAGEQFF
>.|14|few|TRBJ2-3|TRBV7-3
TGTGCCAGCAGCCCAGGGGCGGGGAGAGATACGCAGTATTTT
CASSPGAGRDTQYF
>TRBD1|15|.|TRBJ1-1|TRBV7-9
TGTGCCACTACAAAACAGGGGGCGCCCGGCACTGAAGCTTTCTTT
CATTKQGAPGTEAFF
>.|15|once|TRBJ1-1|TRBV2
TGTGCCAGCAGCCGCCTAGGGAGTAGCAACACTGAAGCTTTCTTT
CASSRLGSSNTEAFF
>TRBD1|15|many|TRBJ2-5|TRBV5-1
TGCGCCAGCAGCGGGCGACAGGGGGCTCAAGAGACCCAGTACTTC
CASSGRQGAQETQYF
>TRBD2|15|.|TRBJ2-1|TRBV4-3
TGCGCCAGCAGCCCTAATAGCGGGAGCTACAATGAGCAGTTCTTC
CASSPNSGSYNEQFF
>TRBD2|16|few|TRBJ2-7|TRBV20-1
TGCAGTGCTAGAGACTTTTTAGCGGGGCCCTCCTACGAGCAGTACTTC
CSARDFLAGPSYEQYF
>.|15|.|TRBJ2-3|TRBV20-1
TGCAGTGCTGAAAGCACAGGGGAGGCCACAGATACGCAGTATTTT
CSAESTGEATDTQYF
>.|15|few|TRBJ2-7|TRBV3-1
TGTGCCAGCAGCCAAGGGACGGTCGTATCCTACGAGCAGTACTTC
CASSQGTVVSYEQYF
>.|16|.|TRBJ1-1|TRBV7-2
TGTGCCAGCAGCTTAGCGGGGGGCATGGGGGGCACTGAAGCTTTCTTT
CASSLAGGMGGTEAFF
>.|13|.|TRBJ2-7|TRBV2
TGTGCCAGCAGTGAGGGACCTACCTACGAGCAGTACTTC
CASSEGPTYEQYF
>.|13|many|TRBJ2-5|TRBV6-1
TGTGCCAGCAGGGGGGGTCCCGGGGAGACCCAGTACTTC
CASRGGPGETQYF
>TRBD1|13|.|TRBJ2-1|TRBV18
TGTGCCAGCAGCCCGGGACAGAACAATGAGCAGTTCTTC
CASSPGQNNEQFF
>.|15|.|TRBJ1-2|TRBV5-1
TGCGCCAGCAGCCCCGACCGTCAGGGTGATCATGGCTACACCTTC
CASSPDRQGDHGYTF
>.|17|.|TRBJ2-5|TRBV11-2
TGTGCCAGCAGCTTACGCCCAAAAGCGTGGGGACAAGAGACCCAGTACTTC
CASSLRPKAWGQETQYF
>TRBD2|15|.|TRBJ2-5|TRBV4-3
TGCGCCAGCAGCCAAGGTTTTAGCGGGAGAGAGACCCAGTACTTC
CASSQGFSGRETQYF
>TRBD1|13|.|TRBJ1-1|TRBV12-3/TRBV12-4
TGTGCCAGCAGAAACTCAGGGGGCACTGAAGCTTTCTTT
CASRNSGGTEAFF
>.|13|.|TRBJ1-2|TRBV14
TGTGCCAGCAGCGCAGGGACCCGGTCGGGCTACACCTTC
CASSAGTRSGYTF
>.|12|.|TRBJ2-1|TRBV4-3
TGCGCCAGCAGCAGGGGAAAGATTGAGCAGTTCTTC
CASSRGKIEQFF